This TCR beta chain was observed in a study of shared clonotypes between healthy human individuals. Whole-study results and caveats: Inspection by rarefaction showed sorted-subset sequencing to be incomplete despite large depth.

Sequencing was performed with immunoSEQ multiplex PCR; in TCRdb, only in-frame clones are kept and a portion is missing. The sample has nearly 2 million clones, approximately 94% seen once. The CDR3 contains 15 residues. In germline, CDR1 is LNHDA, CDR2 SQIVND (reference sequence). V lost 4 bases to trimming and J lost 2 bases, with 11 bases between them. CD45RO-negative CD8 cells positively selected for CCR7 made up the naive population, which excluded terminally differentiated effector memory CD45RA+ cells. Those who donated were healthy HIV-negative adults, with no recent acute infections or vaccinations reported. This clone was seen more than once but under ten times. Its antigen is unidentified.

The source material was naive CD8+ T cells sorted from blood. The V gene is TRBV19, the J gene TRBJ1-4; possibly TRBD1 for D (6 bases). The receptor was derived from a man younger than 35 in good health. CDR3 amino acids: CASSKQGSTNEKLFF. The CDR3 nucleotides are TGTGCCAGTAGTAAACAGGGTTCGACTAATGAAAAACTGTTTTTT.